The 30 T cell receptor beta chains below all came from one sample that was sequenced in a study of T-cell reconstitution after alpha-beta-depleted transplantation in children. For TCRbeta, the library was prepared with unique molecular identifiers. TCRdb fed the PCR reads into MiXCR, producing one record per CDR3 protein. The sample lists about 980,000 distinct CDR3 sequences, 25% to 30% occurring once. Sequenced here: PBMCs, mostly from graft donor cells, sampled 360 days after TCRalphabeta/CD19-depleted stem cell transplant. These receptors all stem from a boy under three years old who had a stem cell transplant for SCID, so the T cells may come from the graft donor.

This clonotype was counted a few times. The rearrangement links TRBV14 to TRBJ2-3; 9 positions agree with TRBD1. Trimming at V came to 5 bases and at J to 2 bases, leaving 5 bases not matched to a gene. Germline V gives CDR1 SGHDN, CDR2 FVKESK. CDR3 length: 15 amino acids. CDR3 nucleotides: TGTGCCAGCAGCGACAGGGGGGATCCCACAGATACGCAGTATTTT. This sequence encodes CASSDRGDPTDTQYF.

The rearrangement joins TRBV12-3 or TRBV12-4 to TRBJ2-2, with TRBD1 as a possible D gene (6 bases). The CDR3 is 14 residues long. Trimming took 4 bases from V and 4 from J, leaving 10 bases between them. In DNA form, the CDR3 reads TGTGCCAGCAGTTCCGACAGGCCCACCGGGGAGCTGTTTTTT. It encodes CASSSDRPTGELFF.

V usage is TRBV12-3 or TRBV12-4 and J usage is TRBJ1-2; 9 bases map to TRBD1. J was trimmed by 4 bases and V by 0 bases; bases with no gene match: 3. The CDR3 is made up of 15 amino acids. Here the CDR3 DNA reads TGTGCCAGCAGTTTAGCGCTGGGACAGGGCTATGGCTACACCTTC. Translation: CASSLALGQGYGYTF.

The table lists this clonotype with many counts. This chain connects TRBV4-1 to TRBJ1-1, with a weak D call TRBD1 (6 bases). Trimming shortened V by 1 base and J by 1 base, and 7 bases separated the two germline ends. The germline CDR1 and CDR2 sequences are MGHRA and YSYEKL. The CDR3 consists of 14 residues. CDR3 amino acids: CASSQVTGNTEAFF. DNA for the CDR3: TGCGCCAGCAGCCAAGTGACAGGGAACACTGAAGCTTTCTTT.

V and J are TRBV12-5 and TRBJ2-1; 14 nucleotides align to TRBD2. Germline-derived CDR1 and CDR2 are LGHNT and FRNRAP. With 7 bases clipped from V and 10 bases from J, the junction kept 9 bases outside the gene matches. This CDR3 has 15 residues. The CDR3 DNA is TGTGCTAGTGCCTCGACTAGCGGGGGGGCGAGGGAGCAGTTCTTC. Translated, it gives CASASTSGGAREQFF.

The rearrangement uses TRBV29-1 and TRBJ2-1, with 8 bases aligning to TRBD2. The V segment lost 5 bases and the J segment 9 bases; nucleotides outside the gene matches: 12. The CDR3 covers 14 residues. CDR1 and CDR2 (germline): SQVTM, ANQGSEA. For the CDR3, the DNA is TGCAGCGTTCGGGAGGGGGGCGGCTTCGGTGAGCAGTTCTTC. Its translation: CSVREGGGFGEQFF.

The chain is built from TRBV20-1 and TRBJ2-5, with 8 bases that match TRBD2. The ends lost 0 bases at V and 4 bases at J; junction bases unmatched: 13. The CDR3 contains 17 residues. CDR1 DFQATT and CDR2 SNEGSKA come from the germline V gene (reference sequence). The CDR3 loop is CSARDPIERGGRETQYF. CDR3 bases: TGCAGTGCTAGAGATCCTATCGAACGGGGGGGGCGAGAGACCCAGTACTTC.

This clonotype was seen a handful of times. V is TRBV15 and J is TRBJ1-2; 11 nucleotides align to TRBD1. The CDR3 covers 14 residues. Germline V gene data show CDR1 as LNHNV and CDR2 as YYDKDF (reference sequence). Unmatched junction bases numbered 5, after V lost 2 bases and J lost 9 bases. In DNA, the CDR3 is TGTGCCACCAGCAGACCCGGACAGGGGGCTCGCTACACCTTC. It specifies CATSRPGQGARYTF.

In its sample, this clonotype was seen many times. The CDR3 is CASSHRGPSTDTQYF. The CDR3 nucleotides read TGTGCCAGCAGCCACCGTGGACCCAGCACAGATACGCAGTATTTT. This sequence joins TRBV7-9 and TRBJ2-3; the D is unclear. V lost 5 bases and J 0 bases, leaving 12 bases between the germline ends. From germline, CDR1 is SEHNR and CDR2 FQNEAQ (reference sequence). The CDR3 is 15 amino acids.

The rearrangement joins TRBV10-1 to TRBJ2-5; D not resolved. V was trimmed by 0 bases and J by 0 bases, leaving 8 bases between them. Per the germline V gene, CDR1 is WNHNN and CDR2 is SYGVQD (reference sequence). The CDR3 covers 15 residues. CDR3 bases: TGCGCCAGCAGTGAGTCGGGAATAGACCAAGAGACCCAGTACTTC. As protein: CASSESGIDQETQYF.

This clonotype has just a few counts. This chain connects TRBV6-5 to TRBJ1-5, with no clear D. V was pared by 5 bases and J by 9 bases, with 11 bases between. The CDR3 spans 12 residues. Germline V gene lookup returns CDR1 MNHEY and CDR2 SVGAGI. The CDR3 reads CASSPGPGPQHF. In nucleotides, the CDR3 is TGTGCCAGCAGTCCCGGGCCGGGGCCCCAGCATTTT.

A few counts support this clonotype. The gene calls are TRBV20-1 and TRBJ2-7; 9 positions agree with TRBD1. V lost 6 bases to trimming and J lost 6 bases; unmatched junction nucleotides: 6. This CDR3 region has 12 residues. Germline V gene data show CDR1 as DFQATT and CDR2 as SNEGSKA (reference sequence). The CDR3 loop is CSAKQGASEQYF. The CDR3 nucleotides read TGCAGTGCCAAACAGGGGGCGAGCGAGCAGTACTTC.

This sequence joins TRBV5-6 and TRBJ2-2; D could derive from TRBD1 or TRBD2 (6 bases each). This CDR3 has 16 residues. Germline V gives CDR1 SGHDT, CDR2 YYEEEE. Between the trimmed V and J ends, which lost 5 bases and 0 bases, there was a span of 14 bases. CDR3 DNA sequence: TGTGCCAGCAGACGACGGGGGCTATCGAACACCGGGGAGCTGTTTTTT. This gives the protein CASRRRGLSNTGELFF. Together with reference TRBV5-6 and TRBJ2-2, the CDR3 gives the full variable domain: DAGVTQSPTHLIKTRGQQVTLRCSPKSGHDTVSWYQQALGQGPQFIFQYYEEEERQRGNFPDRFSGHQFPNYSSELNVNALLLGDSALYLCASRRRGLSNTGELFFGEGSRLTVL.

This clonotype was recorded a few times. The gene calls are TRBV15 and TRBJ1-4, with D maybe TRBD1 (5 bases). The V end lost 0 bases, the J end lost 3 bases, and 11 bases lay between the germline ends. The CDR3 sequence is 16 residues long. In germline, CDR1 is LNHNV, CDR2 YYDKDF (reference sequence). The CDR3 DNA reads as TGTGCCACCAGCAGAGAGTTGCGGGGGGCTAATGAAAAACTGTTTTTT. This encodes CATSRELRGANEKLFF.

This chain joins TRBV7-2 and TRBJ1-2; 8 positions agree with TRBD1. This CDR3 has 16 residues. V lost 0 bases, J lost 4 bases, and 7 bases stayed unmatched. The germline gives CDR1 SGHTA, CDR2 FQGNSA. The CDR3 sequence: CASSLAERTGFYGYTF. The CDR3 DNA reads TGTGCCAGCAGCTTAGCCGAAAGGACAGGGTTCTATGGCTACACCTTC.

The chain joins TRBV20-1 to TRBJ2-7, with D perhaps TRBD2 (5 bases). CDR3 length: 14 amino acids. Trimming left V 3 bases short and J 1 base short, with 13 bases between. CDR1 DFQATT and CDR2 SNEGSKA come from the germline V gene (reference sequence). CDR3 DNA sequence: TGCAGTGCTAGCCACGGAGGCATTTCCTACGAGCAGTACTTC. It translates to CSASHGGISYEQYF.

CDR3 in DNA: TGTGCCAGCAGCCAAAAAAATTCACCCCTCCACTTT. This sequence encodes CASSQKNSPLHF. The V call is TRBV3-1, the J call TRBJ1-6; D gene ambiguous. The CDR3 is made up of 12 amino acids. CDR1 LGHDT and CDR2 YNNKEL come from the germline V gene (reference sequence). V dropped 2 bases and J dropped 7 bases, with 3 bases sitting between them.

The rearrangement joins TRBV9 to TRBJ2-5; the D gene could be TRBD1 or TRBD2 (5 bases each). V was shortened by 4 bases and J by 4 bases, with 17 bases between the two germline ends. The CDR3 runs 15 residues. CDR1 is SGDLS, CDR2 YYNGEE, per germline. The CDR3 region is CASSREGQVIETQYF. The CDR3 region has the DNA TGTGCCAGCAGCCGAGAGGGGCAGGTGATAGAGACCCAGTACTTC. The full variable domain, completed using reference TRBV9 and TRBJ2-5, is DSGVTQTPKHLITATGQRVTLRCSPRSGDLSVYWYQQSLDQGLQFLIQYYNGEERAKGNILERFSAQQFPDLHSELNLSSLELGDSALYFCASSREGQVIETQYFGPGTRLLVL.

The V call is TRBV5-5, the J call TRBJ1-2; 9 nucleotides line up with TRBD1. V gave up 4 bases and J gave up 8 bases; unmatched junction bases: 12. The germline V gene has CDR1 SGHKS and CDR2 YYEKEE (reference sequence). The CDR3 runs to 15 residues. CDR3 residues: CASSPDTGTGQGYTF. CDR3 bases: TGTGCCAGCAGCCCGGACACCGGGACAGGGCAGGGCTACACCTTC.

This clonotype has more than one count but fewer than ten. The chain combines TRBV20-1 with TRBJ2-2; the match to TRBD2 covers 11 bases. Germline lookup yields CDR1 DFQATT and CDR2 SNEGSKA (reference sequence). Losses at the gene ends were 1 base for V and 7 bases for J; bases not matched to a gene: 17. The CDR3 covers 19 residues. CDR3 sequence: CSARGGGLAGGFSGGELFF. The CDR3 DNA reads as TGCAGTGCTAGAGGAGGAGGGCTAGCGGGGGGTTTTAGCGGCGGGGAGCTGTTTTTT.

The chain joins TRBV29-1 to TRBJ2-7; TRBD1 agrees at 8 bases. The CDR3 has 14 residues. The V gene end was trimmed by 4 bases and the J gene end by 2 bases; junction bases not matched to a gene: 7. Germline V CDR1 and CDR2: SQVTM, ANQGSEA. The DNA for the CDR3 is TGCAGCGTTGCGGGGCAGGGGGCCCCCTACGAGCAGTACTTC. As protein: CSVAGQGAPYEQYF.

The chain joins TRBV9 to TRBJ2-1, with D uncertain. The CDR3 consists of 12 residues. V gave up 3 bases and J gave up 9 bases, with 10 bases separating them. Looked up from germline, CDR1 is SGDLS and CDR2 is YYNGEE. The CDR3 here is CASSAVAGEQFF. In DNA, the CDR3 is TGTGCCAGCAGCGCGGTGGCTGGTGAGCAGTTCTTC.

This clonotype was detected a few times. The DNA for the CDR3 is TGCGCCAGCAGCTTGGGACTAGCGGACGAGCAGTACTTC. Encoded protein: CASSLGLADEQYF. The chain has TRBV5-1 and TRBJ2-7, with 9 bases identical to TRBD2. The CDR3 totals 13 residues. V lost 0 bases and J lost 5; bases outside the gene matches: 0. In germline, CDR1 is SGHRS, CDR2 YFSETQ.

This clonotype was picked up a small number of times. The chain is built from TRBV6-2 or TRBV6-3 and TRBJ2-3; TRBD2 agrees at 7 bases. With 0 bases clipped from V and 6 bases from J, the junction kept 6 bases outside the gene matches. CDR3 length: 15 amino acids. Germline-derived CDR1 and CDR2 are MNHEY and SVGEGT. Here the CDR3 DNA reads TGTGCCAGCAGTTACTCTTGGCGGGGGTTGGATACGCAGTATTTT. It is translated as CASSYSWRGLDTQYF.

This rearrangement joins TRBV20-1 to TRBJ1-4, with a tentative D call TRBD1 (6 bases). V shed 6 bases and J shed 8 bases, with 16 bases lying between them. The CDR3 length is 13 residues. Germline V CDR1 and CDR2: DFQATT, SNEGSKA (reference sequence). This CDR3 is CSAALGGREKLFF. In DNA, the CDR3 is TGCAGTGCCGCTCTAGGGGGGAGGGAAAAACTGTTTTTT.

This clonotype was observed a few times. The chain is built from TRBV3-1 and TRBJ2-1; perhaps TRBD1 as D (6 bases). Germline values: CDR1 LGHDT, CDR2 YNNKEL (reference sequence). V was shortened by 1 base and J by 2 bases, with 15 bases between the two germline ends. This CDR3 has 17 amino acids. The CDR3 region is CASSQALGAGTYNEQFF. DNA for the CDR3: TGTGCCAGCAGCCAAGCACTGGGGGCAGGCACCTACAATGAGCAGTTCTTC.

This chain links TRBV11-2 with TRBJ2-2, with a possible D match to TRBD2 (7 bases). CDR3 length: 15 residues. V was shortened by 5 bases and J by 5 bases, with 15 bases between the two germline ends. From germline, CDR1 is SGHAT and CDR2 FQNNGV. The CDR3 bases are TGTGCCAGCAGCCGCGGGGGCTACGCAACCGGGGAGCTGTTTTTT. Translating it yields CASSRGGYATGELFF.

CDR3 sequence: CASRPTARETQYF. The DNA for the CDR3 is TGCGCCAGCAGGCCCACCGCCCGGGAGACCCAGTACTTC. The V call is TRBV5-1, the J call TRBJ2-5; D gene uncertain. Germline loops: CDR1 SGHRS, CDR2 YFSETQ. The V and J ends lost 5 bases and 5 bases respectively, with 13 bases between them. The CDR3 length is 13 residues.

The chain recombines TRBV5-1 with TRBJ2-7; D is undetermined. The CDR3 extends over 13 amino acids. From germline, CDR1 is SGHRS and CDR2 YFSETQ. Trimming left V 0 bases short and J 2 bases short, with 6 bases between. The CDR3 DNA is TGCGCCAGCAGCTTGGACCAGCCCTACGAGCAGTACTTC. Translation: CASSLDQPYEQYF.

This rearrangement joins TRBV27 to TRBJ1-5; D not resolved. Per the germline V gene, CDR1 is MNHEY and CDR2 is SMNVEV (reference sequence). Trimming cost V 6 bases and J 4 bases, with 16 bases left between them. CDR3 length equals 15 residues. The CDR3 sequence: CASRPGRAANQPQHF. For the CDR3, the DNA is TGTGCCAGCAGGCCCGGGAGAGCGGCTAATCAGCCCCAGCATTTT.